Shown below are 26 T cell receptor beta chains from a single sample sequenced in a study of T cell responses to AZD1222 COVID-19 vaccine. Libraries were prepared by immunoSEQ multiplex PCR; TCRdb keeps only in-frame clonotypes and omits some of them. The top ten clones hold approximately 1.9% of a sample with more than 150,000 clones, 80% to 95% of them seen once. Specimen: peripheral blood, collected 28 days after the second AZD1222 dose. The receptors shown here come from an adult who received the AZD1222 COVID-19 vaccine.

The chain carries TRBV4-2 and TRBJ1-5; 8 nucleotides line up with TRBD1. V shed 4 bases, J shed 2 bases, and the junction held 10 bases outside the gene matches. The CDR3 spans 17 residues. CDR1 and CDR2 from the germline V gene are LGHNA and YNFKEQ. The CDR3 loop is CASSRRIATGGNQPQHF. The CDR3 DNA is TGTGCCAGCAGCCGACGGATCGCGACAGGGGGCAATCAGCCCCAGCATTTT.

V is TRBV10-2 and J is TRBJ2-6, with no clear D. The V end was cut by 3 bases, the J end by 1 base, with 1 base between. Germline CDR1 WSHSY, CDR2 SAAADI. There are 13 residues in the CDR3. CDR3 in DNA: TGCGCCAGCAGTGAATCTGGGGCCAACGTCCTGACTTTC. Protein sequence: CASSESGANVLTF.

This CDR3 is CASSQTDAKSVGQGPDEAFF. In nucleotides, the CDR3 is TGCGCCAGCAGTCAAACCGACGCGAAGTCTGTGGGACAGGGTCCCGATGAAGCTTTCTTT. The chain combines TRBV23-1 with TRBJ1-1, with 9 bases identical to TRBD1. TRBV23-1 is placed among ORFs of uncertain function. The CDR3 spans 20 residues. Unmatched junction bases numbered 23, after V lost 2 bases and J lost 7 bases.

This rearrangement joins TRBV5-4 to TRBJ2-3; 11 positions agree with TRBD2. Germline assignment: CDR1 SGHNT and CDR2 YYREEE (reference sequence). The length of the CDR3 is 16 residues. J was trimmed by 2 bases and V by 3 bases; bases with no gene match: 5. The CDR3 reads CASSSRLAGITDTQYF. The CDR3 bases are TGTGCCAGCAGCTCGCGACTAGCGGGGATCACAGATACGCAGTATTTT.

The chain has TRBV28 and TRBJ2-7, with D possibly matching TRBD1 (7 bases). Looked up from germline, CDR1 is MDHEN and CDR2 is SYDVKM. V was cut by 8 bases and J by 3 bases, with 14 bases left in between. CDR3 length: 13 amino acids. CDR3: CASAGQPLYEQYF. As DNA, the CDR3 is TGTGCCAGCGCGGGACAGCCTCTCTACGAGCAGTACTTC.

This rearrangement joins TRBV6-5 to TRBJ1-5; no firm D call. The CDR3 totals 14 residues. Germline values: CDR1 MNHEY, CDR2 SVGAGI. The V and J ends lost 7 bases and 1 base respectively, with 11 bases between them. The CDR3 region is CASKAGSSNQPQHF. The CDR3, as DNA: TGTGCCAGCAAGGCGGGAAGCAGCAATCAGCCCCAGCATTTT.

With respect to this clone: Within the sample, other DNA sequences also encode this same CDR3. This chain uses TRBV27 with TRBJ2-2; tentative D call: TRBD2 (5 bases). Deletions cut 6 bases from V and 2 bases from J, with 13 bases between. Germline assignment: CDR1 MNHEY and CDR2 SMNVEV (reference sequence). The CDR3 length is 15 residues. CDR3 nucleotides: TGTGCCAGCAGCCTCCTCGGGGTTAACACCGGGGAGCTGTTTTTT. Translated: CASSLLGVNTGELFF.

This clone was found once. The rearrangement uses TRBV4-1 and TRBJ1-1, with TRBD1 matching over 11 bases. This CDR3 region has 16 residues. V lost 6 bases to trimming and J lost 2 bases; unmatched junction nucleotides: 8. Germline CDR1 MGHRA, CDR2 YSYEKL. This chain's CDR3 is CASSLRTGGDNTEAFF. The CDR3 DNA reads TGCGCCAGCAGTCTACGGACAGGGGGCGATAACACTGAAGCTTTCTTT.

Notes on this clone: Other DNA sequences in the sample encode the same CDR3. The chain is built from TRBV12-3 or TRBV12-4 and TRBJ2-3; the D is unclear. Trimming shortened V by 3 bases and J by 1 base, and 2 bases separated the two germline ends. This CDR3 spans 12 amino acids. The CDR3 region has the DNA TGTGCCAGCAGTTTTGGCACAGATACGCAGTATTTT. It yields the protein CASSFGTDTQYF.

This chain uses TRBV2 with TRBJ1-1; 7 nucleotides line up with TRBD1. V lost 10 bases to trimming and J lost 1 base; unmatched junction nucleotides: 9. CDR3 length: 14 amino acids. Germline assignment: CDR1 SNHLY and CDR2 FYNNEI. The CDR3 loop is CATQGGGTNTEAFF. The CDR3 nucleotides are TGTGCCACCCAGGGGGGGGGTACGAACACTGAAGCTTTCTTT.

This rearrangement joins TRBV4-1 to TRBJ1-6; TRBD1 aligns across 8 bases. Germline V gives CDR1 MGHRA, CDR2 YSYEKL. J lost 7 bases, V lost 0 bases, and 2 bases had no gene match. CDR3 length: 15 amino acids. CDR3 nucleotide sequence: TGCGCCAGCAGCCAAGAGACAGGGGAGAATTCACCCCTCCACTTT. Its protein product is CASSQETGENSPLHF.

The V gene is TRBV28, the J gene TRBJ2-3, with TRBD2 matching over 8 bases. The CDR3 spans 15 residues. From germline, CDR1 is MDHEN and CDR2 SYDVKM. J gave up 4 bases and V 4 bases, and 7 bases lay outside the gene matches. This CDR3 reads CASSSQRERPDTQYF. The CDR3 nucleotides read TGTGCCAGCAGTTCTCAGCGGGAGAGGCCAGATACGCAGTATTTT.

V and J are TRBV7-9 and TRBJ1-5; TRBD1 agrees at 7 bases. J gave up 2 bases and V 1 base, and 11 bases lay outside the gene matches. Germline CDR1 and CDR2: SEHNR and FQNEAQ (reference sequence). The CDR3 loop spans 18 amino acids. CDR3 sequence reads: CASSLGTGYMGRNQPQHF. CDR3 in DNA: TGTGCCAGCAGCTTAGGGACAGGATACATGGGGCGCAATCAGCCCCAGCATTTT.

Only one count was recorded for this clone. This chain's CDR3 is CASSQGLSYEQYF. DNA of the CDR3: TGTGCCAGCTCACAGGGTCTCTCCTACGAGCAGTACTTC. The V call is TRBV18, the J call TRBJ2-7; D gene ambiguous. There are 13 residues in the CDR3. Per the germline V gene, CDR1 is KGHSH and CDR2 is LQKENI. The V and J ends lost 4 bases and 0 bases respectively, with 7 bases between them.

This rearrangement joins TRBV30 to TRBJ1-1; D gene unclear. The germline V gene has CDR1 GTSNPN and CDR2 SVGIG (reference sequence). The length of the CDR3 is 14 residues. V lost 0 bases to trimming and J lost 1 base, with 9 bases between them. Written as DNA, the CDR3 is TGTGCCTGGAGTGTACGGCCCCGGAACACTGAAGCTTTCTTT. This encodes CAWSVRPRNTEAFF.

The chain carries TRBV4-2 and TRBJ2-7; 15 positions agree with TRBD2. This CDR3 comprises 16 residues. Germline lookup yields CDR1 LGHNA and CDR2 YNFKEQ. Trimming cost V 3 bases and J 7 bases; bases outside gene matches: 7. CDR3 bases: TGTGCCAGCAGCCAGAGGACTAGCGGGGGGGCTGGGGAGCAGTACTTC. Translation gives CASSQRTSGGAGEQYF.

The rearrangement uses TRBV7-7 and TRBJ1-2; D uncertain. Per the germline V gene, CDR1 is SSHAT and CDR2 is FNYEAQ (reference sequence). CDR3 length: 11 residues. V lost 5 bases and J lost 4, with 5 bases in between. CDR3 in DNA: TGTGCCAGCAGCCCCCCCTATGGCTACACCTTC. The encoded protein is CASSPPYGYTF.

The chain uses TRBV9 and TRBJ2-2; 10 nucleotides agree with TRBD2. Losses at the gene ends were 5 bases for V and 6 bases for J; bases not matched to a gene: 10. CDR3 size: 16 residues. Germline CDR1 reads SGDLS; CDR2 reads YYNGEE. This CDR3 is CASSRRSSGSPGELFF. In nucleotides, the CDR3 is TGTGCCAGCAGTCGTAGGTCTAGCGGGAGCCCCGGGGAGCTGTTTTTT.

The chain links TRBV4-3 to TRBJ1-6, with D perhaps matching TRBD1 (5 bases). Looked up from germline, CDR1 is LGHNA and CDR2 is YSLEER. The length of the CDR3 is 13 residues. Trimming pared 2 bases from V and 8 bases from J, leaving 7 bases between. CDR3 in DNA: TGCGCCAGCAGCCAACAGACAGATTCACCCCTCCACTTT. Its translation: CASSQQTDSPLHF.

This clone came up once. The chain couples TRBV29-1 to TRBJ2-6; TRBD2 agrees at 12 bases. The germline CDR1 and CDR2 sequences are SQVTM and ANQGSEA. Trimming took 4 bases from V and 2 from J; bases not matched to a gene: 9. CDR3 length: 18 residues. CDR3 loop: CSVVRTSGNLAGANVLTF. The CDR3 DNA reads TGCAGCGTTGTTCGGACTAGCGGGAATCTTGCTGGGGCCAACGTCCTGACTTTC. The whole variable domain, remainder taken from reference TRBV29-1 and TRBJ2-6, is SAVISQKPSRDICQRGTSLTIQCQVDSQVTMMFWYRQQPGQSLTLIATANQGSEATYESGFVIDKFPISRPNLTFSTLTVSNMSPEDSSIYLCSVVRTSGNLAGANVLTFGAGSRLTVL.

CDR3 region: CASRPSQGALRQPQHF. The CDR3 region has the DNA TGTGCCAGTAGGCCCAGCCAGGGGGCCCTGCGCCAGCCCCAGCATTTT. J is TRBJ1-5 and V is TRBV19; 8 bases match TRBD1. The V and J ends lost 6 bases and 7 bases, in that order; junction bases with no gene match: 14. The CDR3 totals 16 residues. Germline V lookup: CDR1 LNHDA, CDR2 SQIVND (reference sequence).

Here the CDR3 DNA reads TGTGCCAGCAGCTTTAGTCAAGAGACCCAGTACTTC. Translated, it gives CASSFSQETQYF. The chain has TRBV7-9 and TRBJ2-5; D not certain. The CDR3 length is 12 residues. Germline lookup yields CDR1 SEHNR and CDR2 FQNEAQ (reference sequence). The V end was cut by 3 bases, the J end by 2 bases, with 4 bases between. Based on the CDR3 plus reference TRBV7-9 and TRBJ2-5, the full variable domain is DTGVSQNPRHKITKRGQNVTFRCDPISEHNRLYWYRQTLGQGPEFLTYFQNEAQLEKSRLLSDRFSAERPKGSFSTLEIQRTEQGDSAMYLCASSFSQETQYFGPGTRLLVL.

V and J are TRBV19 and TRBJ1-1; D remains unclear. The CDR3 has 14 residues. V was clipped by 1 base and J by 0 bases, with 6 bases between them. Germline-derived CDR1 and CDR2 are LNHDA and SQIVND (reference sequence). CDR3 loop: CASSIVAVNTEAFF. In DNA form, the CDR3 reads TGTGCCAGTAGTATAGTGGCCGTGAACACTGAAGCTTTCTTT.

This clone has just one count. The chain recombines TRBV29-1 with TRBJ1-1; D gene uncertain. With 7 bases removed from V and 0 bases from J, the gap between germline ends came to 12 bases. Germline CDR1 SQVTM, CDR2 ANQGSEA. The CDR3 totals 13 residues. CDR3 in amino acids: CSARGRVNTEAFF. CDR3 coding DNA: TGCAGCGCCAGAGGGAGAGTGAACACTGAAGCTTTCTTT.

The chain recombines TRBV2 with TRBJ2-1, with D tentatively TRBD2 (5 bases). The CDR3 runs 13 residues. The germline V gene encodes CDR1 SNHLY and CDR2 FYNNEI. V was shortened by 8 bases and J by 7 bases, with 15 bases between the two germline ends. The CDR3 loop reads CASRVERGNEQFF. CDR3 coding DNA: TGTGCCAGCCGGGTCGAAAGAGGGAATGAGCAGTTCTTC.

J is TRBJ2-5 and V is TRBV7-6; 9 bases fit TRBD2. The CDR3 totals 16 residues. The V segment lost 5 bases and the J segment 5 bases; nucleotides outside the gene matches: 12. Per germline, CDR1 SGHVS and CDR2 FNYEAQ. CDR3 amino acids: CASSPISLAGLETQYF. CDR3 coding DNA: TGTGCCAGCAGCCCCATATCTCTAGCGGGGTTGGAGACCCAGTACTTC.